One and the same sample provided the 14 T cell receptor beta chains below, sequenced in a study of radiotherapy plus CTLA-4 blockade in lung cancer. Sequencing was performed with immunoSEQ multiplex PCR; in TCRdb, only in-frame clones are kept and a portion is missing. The sample includes approximately 85,000 clones, over 75% of them seen just once. The sequencing here drew on peripheral blood, taken from a patient treated with radiotherapy plus ipilimumab. These receptors all stem from a human donor with non-small cell lung cancer that progressed on radiotherapy plus ipilimumab.

V usage is TRBV2 and J usage is TRBJ1-4; D is unclear. The germline gives CDR1 SNHLY, CDR2 FYNNEI. V was trimmed by 5 bases and J by 3 bases, leaving 7 bases between them. The CDR3 runs to 13 residues. The CDR3 coding sequence is TGTGCCAGCAGTATAGAGGCTAATGAAAAACTGTTTTTT. Protein sequence: CASSIEANEKLFF.

V is TRBV5-6 and J is TRBJ1-5; 8 bases are shared with TRBD1. The V gene end was trimmed by 2 bases and the J gene end by 3 bases; junction bases not matched to a gene: 7. The CDR3 is 16 amino acids. The germline CDR1 and CDR2 sequences are SGHDT and YYEEEE. CDR3 residues: CASSLNRDRINQPQHF. DNA of the CDR3: TGTGCCAGCAGCTTAAACCGGGACAGGATCAATCAGCCCCAGCATTTT.

V and J are TRBV7-6 and TRBJ2-7; D is unclear. CDR3 length: 15 residues. V was cut by 5 bases and J by 3 bases, with 17 bases left in between. Germline CDR1 SGHVS, CDR2 FNYEAQ. CDR3 DNA sequence: TGTGCCAGCAGCCTCCAGCCGTCTGGGGTCTACGAGCAGTACTTC. Protein: CASSLQPSGVYEQYF.

The chain uses TRBV19 and TRBJ1-5; 7 positions agree with TRBD1. Trimming cost V 5 bases and J 0 bases; bases outside gene matches: 10. This CDR3 comprises 17 residues. Germline V gene data show CDR1 as LNHDA and CDR2 as SQIVND (reference sequence). CDR3 loop: CASSSPPGTVSNQPQHF. The CDR3 DNA follows: TGTGCCAGTAGTTCCCCACCCGGGACAGTTAGCAATCAGCCCCAGCATTTT.

The gene calls are TRBV2 and TRBJ2-3, with TRBD1 identical over 7 bases. The CDR3 spans 17 residues. V dropped 4 bases and J dropped 2; count of bases not matched to a gene: 12. Germline V gene sequence: CDR1 SNHLY, CDR2 FYNNEI. Written as DNA, the CDR3 is TGTGCCAGCAGTGGTCCCTCCCCGGGACAGCCCACAGATACGCAGTATTTT. Translated: CASSGPSPGQPTDTQYF.

The V gene is TRBV5-1, the J gene TRBJ2-3; D is uncertain. The V gene's germline CDR1 is SGHRS and CDR2 YFSETQ. Trimming stripped 6 bases from V and 0 bases from J, with 17 bases between. The CDR3 has 16 residues. The CDR3 reads CASTLGSSTSTDTQYF. The CDR3 DNA reads TGCGCCAGCACCCTGGGGTCAAGCACTAGCACAGATACGCAGTATTTT.

J is TRBJ1-2 and V is TRBV7-2; the D gene is possibly TRBD1 (6 bases). Trimming pared 8 bases from V and 2 bases from J, leaving 15 bases between. The CDR3 runs 14 residues. The germline V gene encodes CDR1 SGHTA and CDR2 FQGNSA. The CDR3 coding sequence is TGTGCCAGCCTCGTGATAGGGGGAAACTATGGCTACACCTTC. Translation: CASLVIGGNYGYTF.

This clone has more than one count but fewer than ten. The chain employs TRBV11-1 and TRBJ1-1; D unresolved. Per germline, CDR1 SGHAT and CDR2 FQDESV (reference sequence). V lost 3 bases, J lost 0 bases, and 8 bases lay in between. The CDR3 is 14 amino acids. The CDR3 nucleotides read TGTGCCAGCAGCTTTTTGCCTATGAACACTGAAGCTTTCTTT. Protein product: CASSFLPMNTEAFF.

The chain combines TRBV5-4 with TRBJ2-1; a weak D match, TRBD2 (5 bases). Germline-derived CDR1 and CDR2 are SGHNT and YYREEE (reference sequence). The CDR3 extends over 12 amino acids. V shed 5 bases and J shed 10 bases, with 13 bases lying between them. In nucleotides, the CDR3 is TGTGCCAGCAGGTCGTCTGGGGAGGAGCAGTTCTTC. This codes for CASRSSGEEQFF.

This clone was seen once. The V and J genes are TRBV6-9 and TRBJ2-7; unclear D gene. The V gene lost 3 bases and the J gene lost 2 bases, with 8 bases spanning the gap. The CDR3 sequence is 13 residues long. Germline-derived CDR1 and CDR2 are MNHGY and SVAAGI. The CDR3 nucleotides read TGTGCCAGCAGTTACGGGTCGACCTACGAGCAGTACTTC. It yields the protein CASSYGSTYEQYF.

This chain links TRBV6-5 with TRBJ2-7; TRBD2 matches 10 bases. Germline loops: CDR1 MNHEY, CDR2 SVGAGI. With 6 bases clipped from V and 0 bases from J, the junction kept 2 bases outside the gene matches. This CDR3 has 14 amino acids. The CDR3 spells CASRGLAYSYEQYF. The DNA for the CDR3 is TGTGCCAGCAGGGGACTAGCGTACTCCTACGAGCAGTACTTC.

This clone was seen once. J is TRBJ2-5 and V is TRBV27; possibly TRBD1 or TRBD2 for D (5 bases each). The CDR3 length is 16 residues. Germline CDR1 and CDR2: MNHEY and SMNVEV (reference sequence). The V and J ends lost 3 bases and 5 bases respectively, with 19 bases between them. CDR3 residues: CASSFNRDVMWETQYF. For the CDR3, the DNA is TGTGCCAGCAGTTTTAACCGGGACGTAATGTGGGAGACCCAGTACTTC.

The CDR3 DNA sequence: TGCGCCAGCAGCTTGGCTACAGGGGGGGCTTTCTTT. Translating gives CASSLATGGAFF. The genes are TRBV5-1 and TRBJ1-1; 8 nucleotides agree with TRBD1. The CDR3 is made up of 12 amino acids. CDR1 SGHRS and CDR2 YFSETQ come from the germline V gene. V was clipped by 0 bases and J by 11 bases; unmatched bases: 3.

This clone appeared a few times. The same CDR3 is also encoded by other DNA sequences in this sample. This chain joins TRBV18 and TRBJ2-7, with D hard to call. Trimming stripped 2 bases from V and 4 bases from J, with 3 bases between. Germline loops: CDR1 KGHSH, CDR2 LQKENI. This CDR3 is built from 11 residues. The CDR3 nucleotides read TGTGCCAGCTCACCAGGGTACGAGCAGTACTTC. This codes for CASSPGYEQYF.